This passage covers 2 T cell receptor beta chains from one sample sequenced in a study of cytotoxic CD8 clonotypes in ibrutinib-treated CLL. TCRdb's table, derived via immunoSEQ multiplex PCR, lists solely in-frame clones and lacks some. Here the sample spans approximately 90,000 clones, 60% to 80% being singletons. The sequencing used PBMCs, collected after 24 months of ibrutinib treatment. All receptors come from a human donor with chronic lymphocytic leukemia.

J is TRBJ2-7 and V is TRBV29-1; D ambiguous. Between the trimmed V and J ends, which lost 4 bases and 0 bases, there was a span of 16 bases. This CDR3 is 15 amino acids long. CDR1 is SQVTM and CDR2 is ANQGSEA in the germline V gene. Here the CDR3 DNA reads TGCAGCGTTGTTCTGACGCAACATCCCTCCTACGAGCAGTACTTC. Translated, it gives CSVVLTQHPSYEQYF.

Here the CDR3 DNA reads TGCGCCAGCAGCGAAATACAGGGGCGCACTGAAGCTTTCTTT. The encoded protein is CASSEIQGRTEAFF. V is TRBV5-1 and J is TRBJ1-1; 7 bases are a match to TRBD1. Trimming took 4 bases from V and 4 from J; bases not matched to a gene: 7. Germline V gives CDR1 SGHRS, CDR2 YFSETQ. This CDR3 has 14 residues.